This T cell receptor beta chain derives from a study of cytomegalovirus exposure and HLA in healthy donors. The study, taken as a whole, reports: The later analysis indicated that the majority of CMV-associated TCR beta chains appeared HLA-restricted. Researchers counted around 180 TCR beta chains as cytomegalovirus-associated. One variant, a missense change in DCLRE1C, was linked in a later analysis to TCR beta V- and J-gene trimming.

This clone appeared a few times. No antigen is known for it. The primer mix had 60 Vbeta and 13 Jbeta primers. Data came from immunoSEQ multiplex PCR; TCRdb stores just in-frame clones and leaves some out. The profile shows about 120,000 clones, about 8.6% of them singletons. Donors had nominal health at sampling but likely had unrecorded immune exposures. Germline CDR1 reads LNHDA; CDR2 reads SQIVND (reference sequence). After removal of 0 bases from V and 1 base from J, the junction contained 7 bases not matched to a gene. The CDR3 is 17 residues long. Sequences were obtained from PBMCs. The chain joins TRBV19 to TRBJ2-7; 9 bases line up with TRBD1. The source of this sequence is a woman aged 40 to 50 in good health and CMV-seropositive. The CDR3 DNA reads TGTGCCAGTAGTATAGAGGGGGGGACAGGGACGTCCTACGAGCAGTACTTC. Translating gives CASSIEGGTGTSYEQYF.